This T cell receptor (beta chain) was captured by sequencing in a study of cytomegalovirus exposure and HLA in healthy donors. The table lists this clone with a count of one. PCR used 60 Vbeta primers and 13 Jbeta primers. The assay was immunoSEQ multiplex PCR, and TCRdb's table has in-frame clones only and misses some. The data hold some 140,000 clones, with around 75% observed a single time. Germline CDR1 and CDR2: SGDLS and YYNGEE. Trimming removed 0 bases at V and 3 bases at J, with 13 bases between. CDR3 length equals 15 residues. The chain couples TRBV9 to TRBJ2-7; the D is unclear. The sequenced sample was PBMCs. The clonotype comes from a man between 35 and 55 years old in good health and CMV-seronegative. The CDR3 region has the DNA TGTGCCAGCAGCGTAGCGGCCTCATGGAGCTACGAGCAGTACTTC. It translates to CASSVAASWSYEQYF.